The sequence of this T cell receptor beta chain was determined in a study of T cell clones after liver transplantation. Study context: In this trial, immunosuppression withdrawal was attempted within 2 years of liver transplant. Samples came pre-transplant, pre-randomization before withdrawal, and post-randomization after withdrawal ended. A pre-transplant mixed lymphocyte reaction with TCRbeta sequencing defined graft-donor-reactive clones followed in post-transplant blood. The study, taken as a whole, reports: These preliminary findings come from unstandardized post-transplant sampling times.

This table comes from immunoSEQ multiplex PCR, and its TCRdb copy is limited to in-frame clones, with some not included. This sample has about 71,000 clones; about four fifths occur once, and the top ten carry 0.79%. Of note for this clone: The antigen is unknown.

The junction had 8 bases not matched to a gene; V was cut back by 4 bases and J by 0 bases. Germline V gene lookup returns CDR1 LGHNA and CDR2 YSLEER. CDR3 size: 16 residues. This material consisted of CD4+ T cells from blood, taken 12 months after liver transplant. The clonotype originates from a human patient who received a liver transplant. The graft donor may account for some of the T cells. The genes are TRBV4-3 and TRBJ2-7, with 8 bases that match TRBD2. The CDR3 region has the DNA TGCGCCAGCAGCCGAGACCCAGCGGGAGTCTCCTACGAGCAGTACTTC. This sequence encodes CASSRDPAGVSYEQYF.